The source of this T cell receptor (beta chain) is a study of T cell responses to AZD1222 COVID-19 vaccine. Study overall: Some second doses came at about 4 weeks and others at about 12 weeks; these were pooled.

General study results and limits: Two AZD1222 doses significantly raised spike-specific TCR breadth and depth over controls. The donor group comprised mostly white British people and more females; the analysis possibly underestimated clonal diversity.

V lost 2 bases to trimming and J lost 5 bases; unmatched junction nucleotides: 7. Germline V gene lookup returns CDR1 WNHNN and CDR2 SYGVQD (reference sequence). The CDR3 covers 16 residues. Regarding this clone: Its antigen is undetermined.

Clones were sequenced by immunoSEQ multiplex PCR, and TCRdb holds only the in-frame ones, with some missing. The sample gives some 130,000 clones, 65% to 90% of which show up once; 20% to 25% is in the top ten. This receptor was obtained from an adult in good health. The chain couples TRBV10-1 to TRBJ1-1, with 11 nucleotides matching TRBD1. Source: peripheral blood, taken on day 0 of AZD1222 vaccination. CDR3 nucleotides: TGCGCCAGCAGTGAGGGACAGGGGGCGCCGAGAACTGAAGCTTTCTTT. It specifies CASSEGQGAPRTEAFF.